Below are 9 T cell receptor beta chains sequenced from a single sample in a study of vaccination and CD4 T cells after COVID-19. An Oncomine TCR Beta short-read assay was used to sequence the DNA from cultured CD4+ T cells. TCRdb recomputed calls from the PCR reads with MiXCR, one row per CDR3 protein. The sample has 15,000 to 20,000 distinct CDR3 sequences, 57% seen once. Stated treatment: approximately nine-day PBMC culture with coronavirus spike peptide pools or control peptides (ViraFEST assay). No antigen has been identified for these receptors. The sequenced sample consisted of CD4+ T cells from blood, cultured in vitro. The origin of the receptors is a human donor who had recovered from COVID-19.

The chain is built from TRBV10-2 and TRBJ1-1, with 8 bases matching TRBD1. V shed 7 bases and J 5 bases; nucleotides not matched to a gene: 9. Germline-derived CDR1 and CDR2 are WSHSY and SAAADI. There are 14 residues in the CDR3. The CDR3 here is CASNLDRGGTEAFF. As DNA, the CDR3 is TGCGCCAGCAACCTTGACAGGGGAGGGACTGAAGCTTTCTTT.

The chain joins TRBV11-3 to TRBJ1-2, with a possible D match to TRBD1 (5 bases). V gave up 5 bases and J gave up 4 bases, with 11 bases separating them. The germline CDR1 and CDR2 sequences are SGHNT and YENEEA. The CDR3 consists of 13 residues. The CDR3 sequence is CASSGSQGYGYTF. CDR3 DNA sequence: TGTGCCAGCAGCGGGTCTCAGGGCTATGGCTACACCTTC.

The chain joins TRBV11-2 to TRBJ2-1; 8 positions agree with TRBD2. Germline V gene data show CDR1 as SGHAT and CDR2 as FQNNGV. The CDR3 runs 15 residues. V trimming: 1 base; J trimming: 5 bases; junction bases outside the gene matches: 4. In DNA form, the CDR3 reads TGTGCCAGCAGCTTAGTGGCGGGAGGAGACAATGAGCAGTTCTTC. The encoded protein is CASSLVAGGDNEQFF. Drawing the rest from reference TRBV11-2 and TRBJ2-1, the complete variable domain is EAGVAQSPRYKIIEKRQSVAFWCNPISGHATLYWYQQILGQGPKLLIQFQNNGVVDDSQLPKDRFSAERLKGVDSTLKIQPAKLEDSAVYLCASSLVAGGDNEQFFGPGTRLTVL.

This clonotype was detected a few times. V and J are TRBV19 and TRBJ1-5; no definite D call. V gave up 6 bases and J gave up 5 bases, with 8 bases separating them. CDR3 length: 12 residues. Looked up from germline, CDR1 is LNHDA and CDR2 is SQIVND (reference sequence). In DNA, the CDR3 is TGTGCCAGTAGGACTCTAGATCAGCCCCAGCATTTT. Translating gives CASRTLDQPQHF.

The chain recombines TRBV27 with TRBJ1-1; 10 nucleotides align to TRBD1. The CDR3 runs to 14 residues. The V gene end was trimmed by 4 bases and the J gene end by 11 bases; junction bases not matched to a gene: 10. CDR1 is MNHEY and CDR2 is SMNVEV in the germline V gene (reference sequence). CDR3 sequence (DNA): TGTGCCAGCAGTTCCGGGACAGGGGCCTCCACGGCTTTCTTT. It encodes CASSSGTGASTAFF.

This clonotype was seen once. The chain employs TRBV6-1 and TRBJ2-1, with D uncertain. Trimming took 6 bases from V and 10 from J, leaving 13 bases between them. Germline-derived CDR1 and CDR2 are MNHNS and SASEGT. This CDR3 comprises 12 residues. This CDR3 reads CASRSLLWEQFF. The CDR3 DNA follows: TGTGCCAGCAGGAGCCTCTTATGGGAGCAGTTCTTC.

The rearrangement joins TRBV2 to TRBJ2-6; 12 bases are a match to TRBD1. CDR1 and CDR2 (germline): SNHLY, FYNNEI. V trimming: 7 bases; J trimming: 5 bases; junction bases outside the gene matches: 9. This CDR3 has 17 amino acids. The CDR3 DNA follows: TGTGCCAGCACCACGGGACAGGGGGCGTCTAGGGCCAACGTCCTGACTTTC. Its protein is CASTTGQGASRANVLTF.

This sequence joins TRBV20-1 and TRBJ1-2; the D gene is possibly TRBD1 (6 bases). CDR1 is DFQATT, CDR2 SNEGSKA, per germline (reference sequence). The ends were cut back, 4 bases at V and 3 bases at J, with 21 bases in the middle. There are 16 residues in the CDR3. The CDR3 DNA follows: TGCAGTGCTATTGGGTATGGTCAGGGGACCCACTATGGCTACACCTTC. Residues: CSAIGYGQGTHYGYTF.

This sequence joins TRBV6-4 and TRBJ1-1; no reliable D call. The germline CDR1 and CDR2 sequences are MRHNA and SNTAGT. This CDR3 spans 13 amino acids. The ends were cut back, 0 bases at V and 3 bases at J, with 5 bases in the middle. The CDR3 loop is CASSDSLYTEAFF. CDR3 nucleotide sequence: TGTGCCAGCAGTGACTCTTTATACACTGAAGCTTTCTTT.